A single sample is the source of the 15 T cell receptor beta chains below, sequenced in a study of T cells in women clearing cervical HPV infection. Using immunoSEQ multiplex PCR, the repertoire was profiled, and TCRdb retains in-frame clones only, with some absent. The specimen's table records under 20,000 clones. What was sequenced was blood buffy coat. The source of these receptors is a woman aged 18 to 75 with a cervical HPV16 infection that either progressed to CIN3+ or cleared (not recorded which).

Details on this clone: The DNA ends 3 residues before the CDR3 does, and the rest of the CDR3 is filled in from the germline J gene. The chain has TRBV20-1 and TRBJ1-1; D might be TRBD1 (6 bases). The CDR3 runs 14 residues. Germline CDR1 DFQATT, CDR2 SNEGSKA (reference sequence). CDR3 DNA, as far as it was read: TGCAGTGCTAGACTAGCGGGGGGGCAAGAGACA. Its translation is CSARLAGGQET. The whole CDR3 reads CSARLAGGQETAFF.

For this clone: The read ends 3 residues early relative to the CDR3; the germline J gene fills the gap. The V and J genes are TRBV28 and TRBJ2-3; the D gene is possibly TRBD1 (5 bases). Per the germline V gene, CDR1 is MDHEN and CDR2 is SYDVKM. V was shortened by 3 bases and J by 3 bases, with 10 bases between the two germline ends. The CDR3 has 14 residues. The CDR3 bases that were read are TGTGCCAGCAGTTTTGTCGCAGGGACAGATACG. Translation: CASSFVAGTDT. The full CDR3 protein reads CASSFVAGTDTQYF.

Remarks on this clone: The read ends 3 residues early relative to the CDR3; the germline J gene fills the gap. The gene calls are TRBV20-1 and TRBJ2-3; D might be TRBD2 (6 bases). There are 12 residues in the CDR3. Germline V gives CDR1 DFQATT, CDR2 SNEGSKA (reference sequence). CDR3 bases read: TGCAGTGCTAGTTCGCGAGCGGGCACG. Translating it yields CSASSRAGT. The whole CDR3 is CSASSRAGTQYF.

Comment on this clone: The read terminates 3 residues ahead of where the CDR3 ends, so the germline J gene completes it. This chain uses TRBV30 with TRBJ2-4; 7 bases match TRBD1. The length of the CDR3 is 15 residues. CDR1 is GTSNPN, CDR2 SVGIG, per germline (reference sequence). Partial CDR3 DNA: TGTGCCTGGAGCGTAGACAGGGCCTCTAACTATGGT. This translates into CAWSVDRASNYG. The CDR3 in full is CAWSVDRASNYGQYF.

As to this clone: With the read ending 3 residues before the CDR3 end, the germline J gene is used to fill in that end. The rearrangement links TRBV30 to TRBJ2-7; TRBD1 agrees at 8 bases. CDR1 and CDR2 from the germline V gene are GTSNPN and SVGIG (reference sequence). The CDR3 has 16 residues. V gave up 2 bases and J gave up 4 bases; unmatched junction bases: 13. The CDR3: CAWSPSLGQGVYEQYF. CDR3 DNA, as far as it was read: TGTGCCTGGAGTCCTTCGTTAGGACAGGGAGTGTACGAG.

As concerns this clone: Coverage ceases 3 residues before the CDR3 finishes, and the germline J gene fills in the end. The J gene is TRBJ2-3, the V gene TRBV28; D perhaps matches TRBD1 (6 bases). This CDR3 region has 16 residues. CDR1 is MDHEN, CDR2 SYDVKM, per germline. Here the CDR3 reads CASSPPGHAFMETQYF. CDR3 DNA, as far as it was read: TGTGCCAGCAGTCCTCCGGGACACGCATTTATGGAGACG.

With regard to this clone: The read is 3 residues too short to cover the CDR3 end, so that end is filled in from the germline J gene. The V call is TRBV19, the J call TRBJ2-3, with D possibly matching TRBD2 (6 bases). Germline CDR1 and CDR2: LNHDA and SQIVND (reference sequence). The CDR3 totals 15 residues. V was shortened by 10 bases and J by 0 bases, with 17 bases between the two germline ends. CDR3 DNA (partial): TGTGCCACTCTACGGCGGGGCGGGAGCACAGATACG. Amino acids: CATLRRGGSTDT. The whole CDR3 sequence reads CATLRRGGSTDTQYF.

As concerns this clone: The CDR3 goes on 3 residues after the read ends, and that part is filled in from the germline J gene. The gene calls are TRBV6-1 and TRBJ1-1; D is unclear. Germline V CDR1 and CDR2: MNHNS, SASEGT. The V end lost 2 bases, the J end lost 2 bases, and 6 bases lay between the germline ends. CDR3 length: 13 residues. CDR3 protein: CASSETVNTEAFF. The covered CDR3 bases are TGTGCCAGCAGTGAAACAGTAAACACTGAA.

In the case of this clone: The junction departs from germline at one end; a sequencing error may be responsible. The DNA ends 3 residues before the CDR3 does, and the rest of the CDR3 is filled in from the germline J gene. V and J are TRBV5-1 and TRBJ2-1; 8 bases align to TRBD1. The CDR3 extends over 13 amino acids. The germline gives CDR1 SGHRS, CDR2 YFSETQ. CDR3 DNA (partial): TGCGCCGGCAGCCAGGACAGGGACAATGAG. Protein sequence: CAGSQDRDNE. The CDR3 as a whole reads CAGSQDRDNEQFF. The full variable domain, in which reference TRBV5-1 and TRBJ2-1 provide the parts outside the CDR3, is KAGVTQTPRYLIKTRGQQVTLSCSPISGHRSVSWYQQTPGQGLQFLFEYFSETQRNKGNFPGRFSGRQFSNSRSEMNVSTLELGDSALYLCAGSQDRDNEQFFGPGTRLTVL.

Note on this clone: The CDR3 end falls 3 residues outside the read, so it is completed with the germline J gene. The V and J genes are TRBV7-2 and TRBJ2-4; TRBD1 is a possible D gene (6 bases). Per the germline V gene, CDR1 is SGHTA and CDR2 is FQGNSA. The CDR3 has 13 residues. The chain's CDR3 is CASSSRDKSGQYF. The CDR3 DNA, read in part, is TGTGCCAGCAGCTCCCGGGACAAGAGTGGT.

On this clone itself: The read ends 3 residues before the CDR3 terminus; that terminus is restored from the germline J gene. This chain joins TRBV2 and TRBJ2-2, with TRBD1 matching 7 bases. Germline V gives CDR1 SNHLY, CDR2 FYNNEI. This CDR3 region has 14 residues. V lost 7 bases to trimming and J lost 0 bases; unmatched junction nucleotides: 2. The part of the CDR3 DNA that was read is TGTGCCAGCACCGGGACAGCGAACACCGGGGAG. Translating gives CASTGTANTGE. The full-length CDR3 reads as CASTGTANTGELFF.

Remarks on this clone: The read gets to within 3 residues of the CDR3 end, and the germline J gene fills in the rest. The chain links TRBV30 to TRBJ2-3; 11 bases are a match to TRBD1. CDR3 length: 14 amino acids. Germline lookup yields CDR1 GTSNPN and CDR2 SVGIG (reference sequence). The chain's CDR3 is CAWGPGQGAMTQYF. Incomplete CDR3 DNA: TGTGCCTGGGGGCCAGGACAGGGGGCGATGACG.

Note on this clone: The read ends 3 residues early relative to the CDR3; the germline J gene fills the gap. The chain recombines TRBV18 with TRBJ2-3; D not resolved. Germline V gene sequence: CDR1 KGHSH, CDR2 LQKENI. The CDR3 runs 14 residues. V was cut by 0 bases and J by 5 bases, with 9 bases left in between. The DNA read from the CDR3 is TGTGCCAGCTCACCACCCCCCACGGGAGATACG. It encodes CASSPPPTGDT. The whole CDR3 protein reads CASSPPPTGDTQYF. The variable domain in full, with the rest retrieved from reference TRBV18 and TRBJ2-3, is NAGVMQNPRHLVRRRGQEARLRCSPMKGHSHVYWYRQLPEEGLKFMVYLQKENIIDESGMPKERFSAEFPKEGPSILRIQQVVRGDSAAYFCASSPPPTGDTQYFGPGTRLTVL.

Concerning this clone: The CDR3 extends 3 residues past the end of the read, so its final part is completed from the germline J gene. This sample also contains other DNA sequences that code for the same CDR3. The chain uses TRBV18 and TRBJ2-2, with D possibly being TRBD2 (6 bases). The CDR3 covers 17 residues. Germline V gives CDR1 KGHSH, CDR2 LQKENI. V lost 6 bases, J lost 5 bases, and 22 bases lay in between. CDR3 DNA, as far as it was read: TGTGCCAGCTCCCCCCCGAGCGGGCCGGCAGGTACCGGGGAG. The encoded protein is CASSPPSGPAGTGE. The CDR3 in full is CASSPPSGPAGTGELFF.

A word on this clone: The sequence runs out 3 residues before the end of the CDR3; the remainder is reconstructed from the germline J gene. The chain recombines TRBV6-1 with TRBJ2-3; TRBD2 matches at 9 bases. CDR3 size: 16 residues. J lost 2 bases, V lost 0 bases, and 3 bases had no gene match. Germline CDR1 reads MNHNS; CDR2 reads SASEGT. The sequenced part of the CDR3 DNA is TGTGCCAGCAGTGAAGCGCTAGCGGGGCCCACAGATACG. Translating it yields CASSEALAGPTDT. The whole CDR3 reads CASSEALAGPTDTQYF.